This passage covers 21 T cell receptor beta chains from one sample sequenced in a study of blood T cells in healthy people across ages. A second roughly 6 to 12 cycle PCR used barcoded and J-beta primers. TCRdb reprocessed the 5' RACE reads with MiXCR, giving one entry per CDR3 protein. The table lists about 760,000 distinct CDR3 sequences, more than 20% of them singletons, with around 9.2% in the top ten. These records were also assigned to another study, of T cells of mothers and their children.

The sample was blood. The receptors were gathered from a boy aged 5-17 years in good health.

The CDR3 sequence: CSGWTGGGGTEAFF. The CDR3 DNA reads as TGCAGCGGGTGGACAGGGGGTGGTGGGACTGAAGCTTTCTTT. The chain employs TRBV29-1 and TRBJ1-1, with 10 bases that match TRBD1. V lost 7 bases to trimming and J lost 5 bases; unmatched junction nucleotides: 10. The CDR3 is 14 amino acids. Germline CDR1 reads SQVTM; CDR2 reads ANQGSEA.

The rearrangement links TRBV24-1 to TRBJ2-5, with 8 bases that match TRBD1. The J call may be mistaken, given a closer DNA end match to TRBJ2-1. CDR3 length: 14 residues. Germline lookup yields CDR1 KGHDR and CDR2 SFDVKD. This CDR3 is CATSDTRTGTEQFF. The CDR3 DNA reads as TGTGCCACCAGTGATACCCGGACAGGGACTGAGCAGTTCTTC.

J is TRBJ1-1 and V is TRBV4-3; the D is unclear. V lost 0 bases and J 3 bases, leaving 5 bases between the germline ends. Germline CDR1 and CDR2: LGHNA and YSLEER. The CDR3 totals 13 residues. The CDR3 DNA reads TGCGCCAGCAGCCAAGACTGGGACACTGAAGCTTTCTTT. It translates to CASSQDWDTEAFF.

V and J are TRBV3-1 and TRBJ2-5, with D tentatively TRBD2 (5 bases). Trimming left V 1 base short and J 7 bases short, with 10 bases between. Germline loops: CDR1 LGHDT, CDR2 YNNKEL (reference sequence). This CDR3 has 13 residues. The CDR3 DNA sequence: TGTGCCAGCAGCCAAGTGCAACGGGGGACCCAGTACTTC. Its translation is CASSQVQRGTQYF.

The chain uses TRBV9 and TRBJ1-6; possibly TRBD1 for D (5 bases). Germline lookup yields CDR1 SGDLS and CDR2 YYNGEE. The CDR3 consists of 15 residues. V was pared by 1 base and J by 9 bases, with 14 bases between. DNA for the CDR3: TGTGCCAGCAGCGTATATCGGGACTCGGGTTCACCCCTCCACTTT. It translates to CASSVYRDSGSPLHF.

Worth noting for this clonotype: One junction end disagrees with the germline gene, perhaps due to a read error. V gene TRBV20-1 combines with J gene TRBJ2-5, with TRBD2 matching over 13 bases. The CDR3 has 16 residues. CDR1 and CDR2 from the germline V gene are DFQATT and SNEGSKA (reference sequence). CDR3 nucleotides: TGCAGTGCTAGAGACGGACTAGCGGGGGCGGGGGAGACCCAGTGCTTC. It is translated as CSARDGLAGAGETQCF.

This clonotype was seen just once. The chain carries TRBV12-5 and TRBJ2-5, with a possible D match to TRBD1 (6 bases). Germline values: CDR1 LGHNT, CDR2 FRNRAP. The CDR3 covers 15 residues. The V gene lost 4 bases and the J gene lost 0 bases, with 12 bases spanning the gap. The CDR3 DNA follows: TGTGCTAGTGGTTCCGGGACACTGTACCAAGAGACCCAGTACTTC. It specifies CASGSGTLYQETQYF.

This clonotype was counted a single time. The rearrangement links TRBV7-9 to TRBJ2-2; TRBD1 matches 9 bases. This CDR3 has 15 residues. V lost 4 bases to trimming and J lost 6 bases; unmatched junction nucleotides: 6. Germline-derived CDR1 and CDR2 are SEHNR and FQNEAQ (reference sequence). The CDR3, as DNA: TGTGCCAGCAGCTCGGGACAGGGCGGACCCGGGGAGCTGTTTTTT. Translation gives CASSSGQGGPGELFF.

This clonotype was counted only a few times. J is TRBJ1-1 and V is TRBV5-1, with 7 bases that match TRBD1. The CDR3 loop spans 16 amino acids. Losses at the gene ends were 0 bases for V and 1 base for J; bases not matched to a gene: 6. CDR1 and CDR2 (germline): SGHRS, YFSETQ. The CDR3: CASSLEAGGRNTEAFF. For the CDR3, the DNA is TGCGCCAGCAGCTTGGAGGCAGGGGGAAGGAACACTGAAGCTTTCTTT.

The sample holds a few counts of this clonotype. J is TRBJ2-7 and V is TRBV4-2, with D uncertain. Germline CDR1 and CDR2: LGHNA and YNFKEQ. V was trimmed by 1 base and J by 1 base, leaving 11 bases between them. This CDR3 contains 15 residues. For the CDR3, the DNA is TGTGCCAGCAGCCAAGGTCCTGCAGAATCCTACGAGCAGTACTTC. This translates into CASSQGPAESYEQYF.

This clonotype was seen a handful of times. The junction differs from germline at one of its ends, possibly a read error. The chain has TRBV9 and TRBJ2-3; D is unclear. Germline V lookup: CDR1 SGDLS, CDR2 YYNGEE. The CDR3 has 13 amino acids. This CDR3 reads CAGSVEVEDTQYF. The CDR3 DNA is TGTGCCGGCAGCGTAGAGGTCGAAGATACGCAGTATTTT.

This clonotype was observed a handful of times. The chain employs TRBV3-1 and TRBJ2-5; D remains ambiguous. The V end lost 3 bases, the J end lost 2 bases, and 13 bases lay between the germline ends. The CDR3 runs 15 residues. The germline V gene encodes CDR1 LGHDT and CDR2 YNNKEL (reference sequence). The CDR3 bases are TGTGCCAGCAGCCATTCTTACCAGCAGCAAGAGACCCAGTACTTC. This encodes CASSHSYQQQETQYF.

The V gene is TRBV29-1, the J gene TRBJ1-1; 7 bases are shared with TRBD1. The CDR3 contains 13 residues. Germline assignment: CDR1 SQVTM and CDR2 ANQGSEA. The ends lost 3 bases at V and 4 bases at J; junction bases unmatched: 5. The CDR3 protein is CSVERQGVTEAFF. CDR3 in DNA: TGCAGCGTTGAGAGGCAGGGGGTCACTGAAGCTTTCTTT. Full variable domain (remainder filled in from reference TRBV29-1 and TRBJ1-1): SAVISQKPSRDICQRGTSLTIQCQVDSQVTMMFWYRQQPGQSLTLIATANQGSEATYESGFVIDKFPISRPNLTFSTLTVSNMSPEDSSIYLCSVERQGVTEAFFGQGTRLTVV.

This clonotype was seen only a few times. V is TRBV7-6 and J is TRBJ2-7; D is ambiguous. Germline V gene data show CDR1 as SGHVS and CDR2 as FNYEAQ. The CDR3 is 16 amino acids. V was trimmed by 0 bases and J by 0 bases, leaving 12 bases between them. The DNA of the CDR3 is TGTGCCAGCAGCTTAGCTGCGGCCGTTAGCTCCTACGAGCAGTACTTC. Translation gives CASSLAAAVSSYEQYF. The whole variable domain, remainder taken from reference TRBV7-6 and TRBJ2-7, is GAGVSQSPRYKVTKRGQDVALRCDPISGHVSLYWYRQALGQGPEFLTYFNYEAQQDKSGLPNDRFSAERPEGSISTLTIQRTEQRDSAMYRCASSLAAAVSSYEQYFGPGTRLTVT.

CDR3 nucleotides: TGCAGTGCCCAGCCACTTTCCCACTATGGCTACACCTTC. Amino acids: CSAQPLSHYGYTF. The chain is built from TRBV20-1 and TRBJ1-2; D remains ambiguous. V was shortened by 6 bases and J by 3 bases, with 14 bases between the two germline ends. The CDR3 is made up of 13 amino acids. The germline V gene encodes CDR1 DFQATT and CDR2 SNEGSKA (reference sequence).

This clonotype occurred many times. The rearrangement links TRBV28 to TRBJ2-7; D is perhaps TRBD1 (6 bases). V lost 2 bases and J lost 2, with 7 bases in between. CDR1 and CDR2 from the germline V gene are MDHEN and SYDVKM. CDR3 size: 13 residues. The CDR3 sequence is CASSLTGPYEQYF. The CDR3 DNA is TGTGCCAGCAGTTTAACAGGGCCCTACGAGCAGTACTTC.

V is TRBV4-2 and J is TRBJ2-5; 7 bases match TRBD1. Near its end, the DNA agrees better with TRBJ2-1, so the J call may be wrong. CDR1 and CDR2 (germline): LGHNA, YNFKEQ. CDR3 length equals 16 residues. CDR3 loop: CASSQEPGDSYNEQFF. CDR3 nucleotide sequence: TGTGCCAGCAGCCAAGAGCCCGGGGACAGTTACAATGAGCAGTTCTTC.

The chain recombines TRBV10-1 with TRBJ2-5; 7 nucleotides line up with TRBD2. This CDR3 spans 13 amino acids. Trimming cost V 2 bases and J 7 bases; bases outside gene matches: 4. CDR1 and CDR2 (germline): WNHNN, SYGVQD (reference sequence). Here the CDR3 DNA reads TGCGCCAGCAGTGAGATGAGGGAGGGGACCCAGTACTTC. It specifies CASSEMREGTQYF.

This clonotype was seen a few times. The J gene is TRBJ2-7, the V gene TRBV21-1; TRBD2, as called in the table, went unchecked against the DNA. TRBV21-1 is reported as a pseudogene. The CDR3 runs to 15 residues. The CDR3 sequence: CASSNRLADTYEQYF. CDR3 coding DNA: TGTGCCAGCAGCAATAGACTAGCCGACACCTACGAGCAGTACTTC.

This clonotype was observed a few times. The chain employs TRBV4-1 and TRBJ2-2; D remains ambiguous. The CDR3 contains 13 residues. Germline CDR1 MGHRA, CDR2 YSYEKL. V was pared by 1 base and J by 6 bases, with 6 bases between. DNA of the CDR3: TGCGCCAGCAGCCAAGTGAGGTCCGGGGAGCTGTTTTTT. Its translation: CASSQVRSGELFF.

This clonotype came up a few times. The J gene is TRBJ2-7, the V gene TRBV28; no clear D gene. The V gene lost 4 bases and the J gene lost 6 bases, with 16 bases spanning the gap. Germline values: CDR1 MDHEN, CDR2 SYDVKM. The CDR3 runs 14 residues. In DNA form, the CDR3 reads TGTGCCAGCAGTTCCCGGAGCGTAAATCGCGAGCAGTACTTC. Its protein product is CASSSRSVNREQYF.